The 21 T cell receptor beta chains below come from one sample, sequenced in a study of T cell responses to AZD1222 COVID-19 vaccine. The method was immunoSEQ multiplex PCR; TCRdb's version includes in-frame clones alone and lacks a portion of them. The table has fewer than 200,000 clones, just under 90% seen once. The sample consisted of peripheral blood, taken on day 0 of AZD1222 vaccination. The receptors stem from an adult in good health.

In DNA form, the CDR3 reads TGTGCCAGCAGGTCAAGTTATAACTATGGCTACACCTTC. Residues: CASRSSYNYGYTF. The chain carries TRBV25-1 and TRBJ1-2; D not resolved. The CDR3 runs 13 residues. Germline lookup yields CDR1 MGHDK and CDR2 SYGVNS. V lost 6 bases, J lost 1 base, and 9 bases lay in between.

The chain recombines TRBV7-6 with TRBJ1-3; D is possibly TRBD1 (5 bases). The V gene lost 5 bases and the J gene lost 0 bases, with 17 bases spanning the gap. CDR3 length: 17 amino acids. CDR1 is SGHVS, CDR2 FNYEAQ, per germline. The CDR3: CASSAAGTPSSGNTIYF. The CDR3 DNA sequence: TGTGCCAGCAGCGCGGCCGGGACTCCCAGCTCTGGAAACACCATATATTTT.

This chain joins TRBV7-9 and TRBJ1-6; D might be TRBD1 (6 bases). The CDR3 spans 15 residues. The V gene lost 2 bases and the J gene lost 9 bases, with 14 bases spanning the gap. CDR1 is SEHNR, CDR2 FQNEAQ, per germline (reference sequence). The CDR3 nucleotides read TGTGCCAGCAGCTTAACCGGGACAACGGGTTCACCCCTCCACTTT. Its protein is CASSLTGTTGSPLHF.

The gene calls are TRBV28 and TRBJ1-2; perhaps TRBD1 as D (5 bases). Germline CDR1 MDHEN, CDR2 SYDVKM. V gave up 5 bases and J gave up 1 base, with 23 bases separating them. The CDR3 totals 18 residues. The CDR3 coding sequence is TGTGCCAGCAGTCTTCAACGGGGCAGATCGATGGTTAACTATGGCTACACCTTC. It encodes CASSLQRGRSMVNYGYTF.

This chain connects TRBV9 to TRBJ2-5, with 7 bases aligning to TRBD1. The germline CDR1 and CDR2 sequences are SGDLS and YYNGEE. The CDR3 totals 18 residues. The J segment lost 1 base and the V segment lost 0 bases, leaving 12 bases of the junction unmatched. The CDR3 loop reads CASSVGEEGQPFQETQYF. For the CDR3, the DNA is TGTGCCAGCAGCGTAGGGGAAGAGGGACAGCCGTTCCAAGAGACCCAGTACTTC.

The genes are TRBV28 and TRBJ2-2; D is possibly TRBD1 (6 bases). Looked up from germline, CDR1 is MDHEN and CDR2 is SYDVKM. The CDR3 spans 17 residues. V lost 10 bases and J lost 1, with 22 bases in between. As DNA, the CDR3 is TGTGCCACCAACGCCCCGAGCGGACAGTGGAACACCGGGGAGCTGTTTTTT. It codes for CATNAPSGQWNTGELFF.

The rearrangement uses TRBV29-1 and TRBJ2-7, with TRBD1 matching over 8 bases. The V segment lost 3 bases and the J segment 3 bases; nucleotides outside the gene matches: 4. This CDR3 is built from 13 residues. The germline CDR1 and CDR2 sequences are SQVTM and ANQGSEA. The CDR3 loop reads CSVEATGGYEQYF. The CDR3 bases are TGCAGCGTTGAGGCTACAGGGGGCTACGAGCAGTACTTC.

V and J are TRBV30 and TRBJ1-2; TRBD1 aligns across 10 bases. The CDR3 length is 15 residues. J lost 8 bases, V lost 6 bases, and 15 bases had no gene match. Germline V gives CDR1 GTSNPN, CDR2 SVGIG (reference sequence). The CDR3 region is CACHIPGQGTQGYTF. The CDR3 bases are TGTGCCTGCCACATACCGGGACAGGGGACTCAGGGCTACACCTTC.

The V gene is TRBV6-5, the J gene TRBJ2-5; TRBD1 aligns across 9 bases. Trimming at V came to 8 bases and at J to 4 bases, leaving 11 bases not matched to a gene. Germline lookup yields CDR1 MNHEY and CDR2 SVGAGI. The CDR3 spans 15 residues. In DNA, the CDR3 is TGTGCCAGCCGACAACAGGGGGCCGGGAGAGAGACCCAGTACTTC. Encoded protein: CASRQQGAGRETQYF.

This chain links TRBV28 with TRBJ2-7, with 7 bases matching TRBD2. CDR3 length: 14 amino acids. From germline, CDR1 is MDHEN and CDR2 SYDVKM. V was clipped by 8 bases and J by 0 bases; unmatched bases: 7. The CDR3 sequence is CASEASGFSYEQYF. The CDR3 DNA reads as TGTGCCAGCGAGGCTAGCGGATTCTCCTACGAGCAGTACTTC.

CDR3 nucleotide sequence: TGTGCCAGCAGAAGCCCGGGGGGGATGAACACTGAAGCTTTCTTT. Its protein product is CASRSPGGMNTEAFF. The chain has TRBV19 and TRBJ1-1, with D maybe TRBD1 (5 bases). With 9 bases removed from V and 0 bases from J, the gap between germline ends came to 17 bases. Germline CDR1 reads LNHDA; CDR2 reads SQIVND (reference sequence). The CDR3 contains 15 residues.

The chain combines TRBV19 with TRBJ2-4, with D hard to call. Germline CDR1 and CDR2: LNHDA and SQIVND (reference sequence). The CDR3 runs to 16 residues. Trimming removed 6 bases from V and 1 base from J, with 16 bases in between. The CDR3 loop reads CASSRSGNTAKNIQYF. In DNA, the CDR3 is TGTGCCAGTAGCAGGAGTGGCAACACGGCCAAAAACATTCAGTACTTC.

The chain carries TRBV27 and TRBJ1-5; D is uncertain. Germline V gene sequence: CDR1 MNHEY, CDR2 SMNVEV (reference sequence). The CDR3 is made up of 14 amino acids. V lost 5 bases and J 6 bases, leaving 14 bases between the germline ends. The CDR3 loop is CASSPDLFAQPQHF. The CDR3 DNA is TGTGCCAGCAGTCCGGACCTTTTTGCTCAGCCCCAGCATTTT.

The J gene is TRBJ1-2, the V gene TRBV4-1; 8 nucleotides align to TRBD1. The CDR3 sequence is 16 residues long. Per germline, CDR1 MGHRA and CDR2 YSYEKL. V was pared by 0 bases and J by 2 bases, with 5 bases of the junction left unmatched. The CDR3 protein is CASSQDWTGRNYGYTF. The CDR3 DNA reads as TGCGCCAGCAGCCAAGATTGGACAGGGAGAAACTATGGCTACACCTTC.

The chain carries TRBV5-1 and TRBJ1-3; D possibly corresponds to TRBD1 (6 bases). V gave up 4 bases and J gave up 4 bases, with 9 bases separating them. Per germline, CDR1 SGHRS and CDR2 YFSETQ. This CDR3 contains 13 residues. CDR3 residues: CASSTDSGNTIYF. The CDR3 coding sequence is TGCGCCAGCAGCACGGACAGCGGAAACACCATATATTTT.

This clone was detected a few times. V and J are TRBV18 and TRBJ2-1; D remains unclear. V shed 1 base and J shed 3 bases, with 13 bases lying between them. The CDR3 sequence is 16 residues long. Germline CDR1 reads KGHSH; CDR2 reads LQKENI. CDR3 protein: CASSPRVEIVYNEQFF. The CDR3 nucleotides are TGTGCCAGCTCACCACGTGTAGAAATAGTCTACAATGAGCAGTTCTTC.

The chain joins TRBV10-1 to TRBJ2-7, with 8 bases fitting TRBD2. Germline loops: CDR1 WNHNN, CDR2 SYGVQD (reference sequence). This CDR3 is built from 11 residues. The V and J ends lost 7 bases and 4 bases, in that order; junction bases with no gene match: 0. DNA for the CDR3: TGCGCCAGCACGGGGGGGTACGAGCAGTACTTC. Translated: CASTGGYEQYF.

The rearrangement joins TRBV6-5 to TRBJ2-3, with unresolved D. The CDR3 covers 13 residues. V was trimmed by 7 bases and J by 6 bases, leaving 14 bases between them. Per the germline V gene, CDR1 is MNHEY and CDR2 is SVGAGI. The CDR3 sequence: CASTKTGADTQYF. DNA for the CDR3: TGTGCCAGCACCAAGACTGGAGCTGATACGCAGTATTTT.

This chain joins TRBV28 and TRBJ1-2; 12 positions agree with TRBD1. The V and J ends lost 4 bases and 7 bases, in that order; junction bases with no gene match: 10. The length of the CDR3 is 16 residues. Germline V CDR1 and CDR2: MDHEN, SYDVKM. For the CDR3, the DNA is TGTGCCAGCAGTTCCTCGGGGACAGGGGGCAAGGGTGGCTACACCTTC. Translation: CASSSSGTGGKGGYTF.

The chain couples TRBV30 to TRBJ1-6, with TRBD1 matching 10 bases. The CDR3 covers 13 residues. From germline, CDR1 is GTSNPN and CDR2 SVGIG (reference sequence). The ends lost 2 bases at V and 9 bases at J; junction bases unmatched: 1. Written as DNA, the CDR3 is TGTGCCTGGAGTTGGACAGGGGGTTCACCCCTCCACTTT. Protein: CAWSWTGGSPLHF.

The chain is built from TRBV14 and TRBJ1-2; D remains ambiguous. Germline V gives CDR1 SGHDN, CDR2 FVKESK. The CDR3 has 13 amino acids. The V end was cut by 1 base, the J end by 4 bases, with 7 bases between. CDR3 residues: CASSQGHFYGYTF. CDR3 nucleotide sequence: TGTGCCAGCAGCCAAGGACACTTCTATGGCTACACCTTC.